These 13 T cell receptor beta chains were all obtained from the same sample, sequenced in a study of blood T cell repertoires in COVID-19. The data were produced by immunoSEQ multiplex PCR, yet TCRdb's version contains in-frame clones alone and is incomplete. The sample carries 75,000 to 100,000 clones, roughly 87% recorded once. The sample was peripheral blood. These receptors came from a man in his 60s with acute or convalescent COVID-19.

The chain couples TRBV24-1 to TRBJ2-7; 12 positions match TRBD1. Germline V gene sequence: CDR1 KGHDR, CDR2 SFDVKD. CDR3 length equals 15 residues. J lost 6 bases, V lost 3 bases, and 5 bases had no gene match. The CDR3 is CATSDAGQGAGEQYF. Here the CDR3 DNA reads TGTGCCACCAGTGATGCGGGACAGGGGGCGGGCGAGCAGTACTTC.

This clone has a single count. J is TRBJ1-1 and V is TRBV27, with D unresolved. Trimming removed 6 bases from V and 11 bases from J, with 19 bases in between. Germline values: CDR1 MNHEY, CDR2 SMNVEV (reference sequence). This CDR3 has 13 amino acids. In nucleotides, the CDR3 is TGTGCCAGCAGCTCCGATGGCGTTTCGGGTGCTTTCTTT. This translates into CASSSDGVSGAFF.

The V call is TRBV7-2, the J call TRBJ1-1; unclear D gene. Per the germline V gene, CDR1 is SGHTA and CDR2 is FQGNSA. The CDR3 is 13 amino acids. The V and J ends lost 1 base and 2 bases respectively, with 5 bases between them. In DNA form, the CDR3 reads TGTGCCAGCAGCTTAGAACTAAACACTGAAGCTTTCTTT. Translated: CASSLELNTEAFF.

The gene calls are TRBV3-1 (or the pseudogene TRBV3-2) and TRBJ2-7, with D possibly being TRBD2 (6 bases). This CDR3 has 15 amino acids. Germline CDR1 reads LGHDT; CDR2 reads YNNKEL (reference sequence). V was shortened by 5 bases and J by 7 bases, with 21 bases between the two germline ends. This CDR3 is CASSAHGLYGGEQYF. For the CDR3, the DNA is TGTGCCAGCAGCGCACACGGGTTGTACGGGGGAGAGCAGTACTTC.

CDR3 sequence: CASKMDRPHYNEQFF. Written as DNA, the CDR3 is TGTGCCAGCAAGATGGACAGGCCCCACTACAATGAGCAGTTCTTC. The V gene is TRBV6-5, the J gene TRBJ2-1; 7 positions match TRBD1. Germline V lookup: CDR1 MNHEY, CDR2 SVGAGI. Unmatched junction bases numbered 9, after V lost 7 bases and J lost 3 bases. This CDR3 has 15 amino acids.

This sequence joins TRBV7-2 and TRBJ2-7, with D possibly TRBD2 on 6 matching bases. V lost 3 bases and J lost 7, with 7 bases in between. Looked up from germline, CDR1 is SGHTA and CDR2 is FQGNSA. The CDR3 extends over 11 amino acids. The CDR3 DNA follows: TGTGCCAGCAGCTTTGGGGGGGAGCAGTACTTC. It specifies CASSFGGEQYF.

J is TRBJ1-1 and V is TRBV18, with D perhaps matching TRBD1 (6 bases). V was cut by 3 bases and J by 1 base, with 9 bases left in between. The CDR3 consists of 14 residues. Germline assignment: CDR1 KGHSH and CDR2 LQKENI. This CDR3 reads CASSPQGKNTEAFF. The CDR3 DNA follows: TGTGCCAGCTCACCTCAGGGGAAGAACACTGAAGCTTTCTTT.

CDR3 loop: CSVETGGLSDTQYF. The CDR3 nucleotides read TGCAGCGTTGAAACGGGGGGGCTATCAGATACGCAGTATTTT. The V call is TRBV29-1, the J call TRBJ2-3, with TRBD2 matching 8 bases. CDR1 is SQVTM and CDR2 is ANQGSEA in the germline V gene. J gave up 4 bases and V 2 bases, and 5 bases lay outside the gene matches. This CDR3 has 14 amino acids.

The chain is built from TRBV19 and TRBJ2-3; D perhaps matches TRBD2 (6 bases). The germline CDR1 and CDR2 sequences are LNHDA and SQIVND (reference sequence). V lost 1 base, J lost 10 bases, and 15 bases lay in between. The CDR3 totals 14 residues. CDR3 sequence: CASSIGTTERPQYF. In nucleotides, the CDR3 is TGTGCCAGTAGTATAGGGACTACCGAGAGGCCGCAGTATTTT.

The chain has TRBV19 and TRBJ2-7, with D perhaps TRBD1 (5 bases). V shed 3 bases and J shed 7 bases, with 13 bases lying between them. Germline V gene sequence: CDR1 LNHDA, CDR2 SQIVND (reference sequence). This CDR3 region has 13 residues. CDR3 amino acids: CASSMQGSVEQYF. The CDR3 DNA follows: TGTGCCAGTAGTATGCAGGGTTCAGTAGAGCAGTACTTC.

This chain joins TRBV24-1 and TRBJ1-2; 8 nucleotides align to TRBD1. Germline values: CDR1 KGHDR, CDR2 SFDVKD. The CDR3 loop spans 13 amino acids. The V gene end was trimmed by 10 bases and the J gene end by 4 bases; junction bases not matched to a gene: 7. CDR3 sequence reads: CATNRGYGYGYTF. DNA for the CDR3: TGTGCCACAAACAGGGGGTACGGCTATGGCTACACCTTC.

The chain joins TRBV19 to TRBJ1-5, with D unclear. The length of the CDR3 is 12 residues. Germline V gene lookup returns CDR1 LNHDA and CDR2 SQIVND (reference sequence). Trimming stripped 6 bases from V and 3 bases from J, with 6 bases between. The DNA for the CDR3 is TGTGCCAGTAGCACCTACAATCAGCCCCAGCATTTT. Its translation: CASSTYNQPQHF. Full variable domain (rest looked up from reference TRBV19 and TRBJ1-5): DGGITQSPKYLFRKEGQNVTLSCEQNLNHDAMYWYRQDPGQGLRLIYYSQIVNDFQKGDIAEGYSVSREKKESFPLTVTSAQKNPTAFYLCASSTYNQPQHFGDGTRLSIL.

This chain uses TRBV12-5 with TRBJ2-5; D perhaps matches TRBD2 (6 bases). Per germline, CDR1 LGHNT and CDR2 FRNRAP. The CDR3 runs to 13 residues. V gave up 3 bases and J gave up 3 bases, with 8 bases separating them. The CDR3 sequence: CASGLGLKETQYF. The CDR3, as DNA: TGTGCTAGTGGTTTAGGACTAAAAGAGACCCAGTACTTC.